Below, one T cell receptor (beta chain) is given with its context. Its antigen is not known. It is unclear where the CDR3 begins or ends on the DNA, so no DNA is shown, and the CDR3 is as TCRdb lists it. Sample time point: week 23, last vaccination. Topical imiquimod was applied with each vaccine dose, which held 300 ug of mutant IDH1 20-mer peptide. The data were obtained in a study of a mutant IDH1 vaccine in newly diagnosed glioma. Study details: The vaccination schedule gave patients eight doses in weeks 1, 3, 5, 7, 11, 15, 19 and 23. Vaccine dosing followed radiotherapy by 4-6 weeks, or accompanied temozolomide cycles. Study results and limitations: The study observed vaccine-induced immune responses in approximately 93% of patients. Pseudoprogression seemed unlinked to shifts in top peripheral T cell clonotypes.

The CDR3 has 16 residues if both end residues are counted. This table comes from immunoSEQ multiplex PCR, and its TCRdb copy is limited to in-frame clones, with some not included. There are approximately 82,000 clones in the sample; 85% occur only once, and approximately 2% lies in the top ten. This clonotype was sampled from a man aged 25 to 40 with glioma. Some clones in this sample may be carry-over from other donors' samples. The sample consisted of PBMCs, taken from a glioma patient whose treatment included an IDH1 peptide vaccine. The chain couples TRBV1 to TRBJ2-5; the table assigns TRBD1, which was not confirmed against the DNA. TRBV1 is a documented pseudogene. The CDR3 sequence: CTSRPRVGQGIHEQYF.